This section outlines one T cell receptor beta chain sequence together with its context. CDR1 and CDR2 (germline): SGHAT, FQNNGV. V lost 5 bases and J 4 bases, leaving 14 bases between the germline ends. CDR3 size: 14 residues. In the study's own analysis: Amplification with reference gene primers provided the estimates of nucleated cell counts. Clones were sequenced by immunoSEQ multiplex PCR, and TCRdb holds only the in-frame ones, with some missing. The V and J calls and clone size come from that table; D and trimming were worked out from the DNA. The table lists fewer than 80,000 clones, 90% of them singletons. This sample stems from a study of blood T cell repertoires in COVID-19. Study information: Italy, Spain and the United States were the sources of the convalescent and acute COVID-19 samples. In each case, the material was cDNA or gDNA derived from T cells, B-cell-depleted T cells, or PBMCs.

Specimen: peripheral blood. This TCR was sampled from a human donor in a cohort sampled during active COVID-19. J is TRBJ1-2 and V is TRBV11-2, with D perhaps TRBD1 (6 bases). CDR3: CASSARGGGYGYTF. In DNA form, the CDR3 reads TGTGCCAGCAGCGCCAGGGGTGGGGGCTATGGCTACACCTTC.